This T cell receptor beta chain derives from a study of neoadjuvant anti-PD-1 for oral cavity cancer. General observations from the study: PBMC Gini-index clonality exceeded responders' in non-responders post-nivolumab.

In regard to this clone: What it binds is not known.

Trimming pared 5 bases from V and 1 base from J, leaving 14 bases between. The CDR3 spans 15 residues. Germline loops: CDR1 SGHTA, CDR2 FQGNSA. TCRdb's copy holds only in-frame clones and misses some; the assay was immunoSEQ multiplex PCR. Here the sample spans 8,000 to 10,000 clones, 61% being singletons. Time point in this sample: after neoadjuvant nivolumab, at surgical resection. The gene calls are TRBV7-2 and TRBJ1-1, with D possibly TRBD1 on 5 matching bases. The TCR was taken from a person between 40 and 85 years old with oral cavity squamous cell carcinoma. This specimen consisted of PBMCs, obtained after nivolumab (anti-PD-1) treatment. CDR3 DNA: TGTGCCAGCAGCCGCTTCTCTCAGGGGAACACTGAAGCTTTCTTT. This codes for CASSRFSQGNTEAFF.